Sequencing of this T cell receptor beta chain was carried out in a study of CD8+CD57+ T cells in acquired aplastic anemia. The germline CDR1 and CDR2 sequences are SEHNR and FQNEAQ (reference sequence). CDR3 length equals 15 residues. Trimming took 4 bases from V and 8 from J; bases not matched to a gene: 7. TCR beta VDJ combinations and CDR3 sequences were profiled from genomic DNA. One entry per CDR3 protein results from TCRdb running MiXCR on the reads. The repertoire holds approximately 170,000 distinct CDR3 sequences, with roughly half as singletons. The chain joins TRBV7-9 to TRBJ1-4, with TRBD1 matching 10 bases. The sample comprised sorted CD4+, CD8+, or CD8+CD57+ T cells (not recorded which) from PBMCs. The clonotype comes from a human donor in good health, serving as a control. The CDR3 is CASSYPGTGDEKLFF. DNA for the CDR3: TGTGCCAGCAGCTACCCCGGGACAGGGGACGAAAAACTGTTTTTT. Full variable domain (outside the CDR3, taken from reference TRBV7-9 and TRBJ1-4): DTGVSQNPRHKITKRGQNVTFRCDPISEHNRLYWYRQTLGQGPEFLTYFQNEAQLEKSRLLSDRFSAERPKGSFSTLEIQRTEQGDSAMYLCASSYPGTGDEKLFFGSGTQLSVL.